This T cell receptor beta chain was captured by sequencing in a study of T cell repertoires in cytomegalovirus infection. Study at large: Used in the study were CMV epitopes, some recently identified and HLA-C-restricted, others well-studied and HLA-B-restricted. Public TCR beta signatures were indicative of both CMV infection and a matching HLA type. Whole-study results and caveats: Identification of carriers of CMV plus the relevant HLA was achieved through cumulative public TCR beta family frequency. The response measured ex vivo was dominated by TCR beta clonotypes (HLA-C-restricted and CMV-specific).

The germline V gene encodes CDR1 LNHDA and CDR2 SQIVND (reference sequence). The V gene lost 5 bases and the J gene lost 8 bases, with 18 bases spanning the gap. This CDR3 has 14 amino acids. This clonotype showed up just a few times. Its antigen remains unidentified. TCRdb reprocessed the reads via MiXCR and lists one record per CDR3 protein. The sample contains about 770,000 distinct CDR3 sequences, around 29% of which appear only once. This material consisted of cultured CD8+ T cells from PBMCs, taken from culture after CMV antigen stimulation. The V call is TRBV19, the J call TRBJ1-2; D ambiguous. The receptor was derived from a human donor in good health (CMV status not recorded). Some clones in this sample may be carry-over from other donors' samples. The CDR3 sequence is CASSYRAPLDGYTF. The CDR3 DNA reads as TGTGCCAGTAGTTACCGGGCCCCGCTGGACGGCTACACCTTC.